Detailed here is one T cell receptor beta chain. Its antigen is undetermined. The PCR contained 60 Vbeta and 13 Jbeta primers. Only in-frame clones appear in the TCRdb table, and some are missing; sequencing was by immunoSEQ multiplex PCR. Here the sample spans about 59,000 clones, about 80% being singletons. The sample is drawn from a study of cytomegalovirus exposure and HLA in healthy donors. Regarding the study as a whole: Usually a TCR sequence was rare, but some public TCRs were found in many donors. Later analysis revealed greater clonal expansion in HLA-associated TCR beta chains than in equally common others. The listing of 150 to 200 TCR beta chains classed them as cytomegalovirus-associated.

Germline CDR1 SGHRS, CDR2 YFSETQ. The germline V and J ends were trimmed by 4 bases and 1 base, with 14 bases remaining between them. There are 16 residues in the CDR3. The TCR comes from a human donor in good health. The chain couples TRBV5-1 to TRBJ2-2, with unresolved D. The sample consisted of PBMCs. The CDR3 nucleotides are TGCGCCAGCAGCACAGACGGCTCTCAGAACACCGGGGAGCTGTTTTTT. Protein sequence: CASSTDGSQNTGELFF.